The rows below give T cell receptor beta chains drawn from one sample of a study of blood T cell repertoires in COVID-19. Here immunoSEQ multiplex PCR was the method, and the copy in TCRdb shows in-frame clones only, minus some. Among about 380,000 clones listed, roughly 91% were seen once. Input material: PBMCs or T cells enriched from blood (not recorded which). Receptor source: a woman aged 18-29 years who had recovered from COVID-19. Both conserved end residues are part of each CDR3. A D gene is named only where the DNA matches it firmly. Some rows have no size entry. The others give once, few or many, or a class for an expanded clone.

length	V	size	D	J	CDR3	DNA
12	TRBV2	NA	NA	TRBJ1-1	CASSVRGVTTFF	TGTGCCAGCAGTGTTCGGGGGGTCACAACTTTCTTT
13	TRBV27	NA	NA	TRBJ1-2	CASSLYGGDGYTF	TGTGCCAGCAGTTTATATGGGGGGGATGGCTACACCTTC
15	TRBV5-1	NA	TRBD2	TRBJ2-3	CASRQSGGARDTQYF	TGCGCCAGCAGACAAAGCGGGGGGGCCAGAGATACGCAGTATTTT
17	TRBV5-1	NA	NA	TRBJ1-4	CASSLAGVREAREKLFF	TGCGCCAGCAGCTTGGCCGGGGTACGGGAGGCGCGGGAAAAACTGTTTTTT
14	TRBV2	NA	TRBD1	TRBJ2-7	CASKERDRSYEQYF	TGTGCCAGCAAGGAACGGGACAGATCCTACGAGCAGTACTTC
16	TRBV11-3	NA	TRBD2	TRBJ2-5	CASSLGLVAGKETQYF	TGTGCCAGCAGCTTAGGGTTGGTAGCGGGGAAAGAGACCCAGTACTTC
15	TRBV9	NA	TRBD1	TRBJ1-2	CASSAGQGANYGYTF	TGTGCCAGCAGCGCCGGACAGGGCGCTAACTATGGCTACACCTTC
15	TRBV2	NA	NA	TRBJ1-3	CASSEGPRSGNTIYF	TGTGCCAGCAGTGAGGGGCCCCGATCTGGAAACACCATATATTTT
16	TRBV4-1	NA	NA	TRBJ1-2	CASSPLRDIEHYGYTF	TGCGCCAGCAGCCCCCTCCGGGACATAGAGCACTATGGCTACACCTTC
13	TRBV4-2	NA	NA	TRBJ1-6	CASSHRQNSPLHF	TGTGCCAGCAGCCACCGACAGAATTCACCCCTCCACTTT
17	TRBV7-6	NA	TRBD1	TRBJ1-1	CASSHGQGEGARTEAFF	TGTGCCAGCAGTCACGGACAGGGTGAAGGAGCCCGCACTGAAGCTTTCTTT
14	TRBV7-9	NA	NA	TRBJ1-1	CASSSSGGLAEAFF	TGTGCCAGCAGCTCCTCGGGGGGATTGGCTGAAGCTTTCTTT
15	TRBV28	NA	TRBD1	TRBJ2-3	CASPPQGSWADTQYF	TGTGCCAGCCCTCCACAGGGGTCGTGGGCAGATACGCAGTATTTT
17	TRBV25-1	NA	TRBD2	TRBJ2-7	CASSPQGGLAGPGEQYF	TGTGCCAGCAGCCCCCAGGGGGGGCTAGCGGGACCCGGCGAGCAGTACTTC
14	TRBV7-2	NA	NA	TRBJ2-7	CASSYGPGLYEQYF	TGTGCCAGCAGCTATGGACCTGGACTTTACGAGCAGTACTTC
15	TRBV6-1	NA	NA	TRBJ1-6	CASSEVLGGSSPLHF	TGTGCCAGCAGTGAGGTATTGGGGGGGAGTTCACCCCTCCACTTT
14	TRBV11-2	few	NA	TRBJ1-1	CASSSSDRNTEAFF	TGTGCCAGCAGCTCGTCGGACAGGAACACTGAAGCTTTCTTT
14	TRBV30	NA	NA	TRBJ1-5	CAWTLAGSNQPQHF	TGTGCCTGGACGTTGGCGGGGAGCAATCAGCCCCAGCATTTT
14	TRBV9	NA	TRBD1	TRBJ1-2	CASSVEDRVYGYTF	TGTGCCAGCAGCGTAGAGGACAGGGTCTATGGCTACACCTTC
17	TRBV7-3	NA	TRBD2	TRBJ2-2	CASSFLAGTLNTGELFF	TGTGCCAGCAGCTTTTTAGCGGGAACGCTGAACACCGGGGAGCTGTTTTTT
10	TRBV6-2/TRBV6-3	few	NA	TRBJ2-7	CASSSVEQYF	TGTGCCAGCAGTTCGGTCGAGCAGTACTTC
18	TRBV3-1/TRBV3-2	NA	TRBD1	TRBJ1-5	CASSRTALQGASNQPQHF	TGTGCCAGCAGCCGAACCGCACTACAGGGGGCAAGCAATCAGCCCCAGCATTTT
15	TRBV30	NA	NA	TRBJ1-6	CAWSVLRGENSPLHF	TGTGCCTGGAGTGTACTCAGGGGAGAGAATTCACCCCTCCACTTT
12	TRBV12-3/TRBV12-4	NA	NA	TRBJ1-5	CASSFPSQPQHF	TGTGCCAGCAGTTTTCCCAGTCAGCCCCAGCATTTT
15	TRBV2	NA	NA	TRBJ1-1	CASREPSEGGTEAFF	TGTGCCAGCAGAGAACCCTCGGAGGGTGGGACTGAAGCTTTCTTT
17	TRBV12-1	NA	NA	TRBJ1-1	CASSYRTGSFMNTEAFF	TGTGCCAGCAGCTACCGGACAGGGTCCTTCATGAACACTGAAGCTTTCTTT